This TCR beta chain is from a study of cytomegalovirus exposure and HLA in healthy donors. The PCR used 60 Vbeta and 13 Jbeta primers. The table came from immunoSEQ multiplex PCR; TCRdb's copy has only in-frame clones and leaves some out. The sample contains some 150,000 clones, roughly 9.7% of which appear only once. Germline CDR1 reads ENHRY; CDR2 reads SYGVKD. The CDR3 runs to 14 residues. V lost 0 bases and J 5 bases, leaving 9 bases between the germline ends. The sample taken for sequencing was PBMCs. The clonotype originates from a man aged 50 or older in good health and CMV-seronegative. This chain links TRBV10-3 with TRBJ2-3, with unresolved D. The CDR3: CAISESGIQDTQYF. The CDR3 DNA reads TGTGCCATCAGTGAGTCGGGCATCCAAGATACGCAGTATTTT.